This TCR beta chain was captured in a study of blood T cell repertoires in COVID-19. This clone occurred a few times. The protocol was immunoSEQ multiplex PCR, while the TCRdb copy is restricted to in-frame clones and leaves out a portion. The sample has hundreds of thousands of clones, roughly 88% seen once. The V end lost 1 base, the J end lost 0 bases, and 5 bases lay between the germline ends. Germline values: CDR1 SGHKS, CDR2 YYEKEE (reference sequence). This CDR3 region has 15 residues. The V gene is TRBV5-5, the J gene TRBJ2-6; D gene ambiguous. This sequence originates from an elderly man with acute or convalescent COVID-19. Input material: peripheral blood. CDR3: CASSLTPSGANVLTF. The CDR3 DNA sequence: TGTGCCAGCAGCTTGACTCCCTCTGGGGCCAACGTCCTGACTTTC.